This T cell receptor beta chain comes out of a study of T-cell reconstitution after alpha-beta-depleted transplantation in children. The CDR3 has 13 residues. Unique molecular identifiers were used to barcode this TCRbeta library. TCRdb reprocessed the PCR reads via MiXCR and lists one record per CDR3 protein. The data show approximately 490,000 distinct CDR3 sequences, approximately 10% seen once. This clonotype was detected only once. One end of the junction fails to match germline, which may point to a read error. The source is a child aged 2-15 years with inherited bone marrow failure, due to receive a stem cell transplant. Sequencing used PBMCs, obtained before TCRalphabeta/CD19-depleted stem cell transplant. The chain has TRBV12-3 or TRBV12-4 and TRBJ1-5, with D possibly matching TRBD1 (6 bases). CDR3 sequence reads: CASSLDSIQPQHF. CDR3 nucleotides: TGTGCCAGCAGTTTGGACAGCATTCAGCCCCAGCATTTT.